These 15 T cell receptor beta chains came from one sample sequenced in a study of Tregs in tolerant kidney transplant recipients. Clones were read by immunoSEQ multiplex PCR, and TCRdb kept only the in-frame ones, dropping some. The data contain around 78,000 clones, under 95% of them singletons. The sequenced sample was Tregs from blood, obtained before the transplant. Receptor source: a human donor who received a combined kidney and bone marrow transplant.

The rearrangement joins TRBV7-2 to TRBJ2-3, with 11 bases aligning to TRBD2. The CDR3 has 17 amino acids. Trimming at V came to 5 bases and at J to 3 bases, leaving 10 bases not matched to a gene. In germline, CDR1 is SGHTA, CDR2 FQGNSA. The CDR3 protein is CASSRAVAGGMTDTQYF. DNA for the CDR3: TGTGCCAGCAGCAGAGCTGTAGCGGGAGGGATGACAGATACGCAGTATTTT. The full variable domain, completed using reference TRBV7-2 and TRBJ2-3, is GAGVSQSPSNKVTEKGKDVELRCDPISGHTALYWYRQSLGQGLEFLIYFQGNSAPDKSGLPSDRFSAERTGGSVSTLTIQRTQQEDSAVYLCASSRAVAGGMTDTQYFGPGTRLTVL.

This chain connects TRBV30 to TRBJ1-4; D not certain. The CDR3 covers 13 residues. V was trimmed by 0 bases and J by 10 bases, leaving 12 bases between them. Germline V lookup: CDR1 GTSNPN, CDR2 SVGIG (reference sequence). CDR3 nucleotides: TGTGCCTGGAGTGTCTCACAGTATCGAAAACTGTTTTTT. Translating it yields CAWSVSQYRKLFF. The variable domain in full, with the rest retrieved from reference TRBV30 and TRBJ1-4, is SQTIHQWPATLVQPVGSPLSLECTVEGTSNPNLYWYRQAAGRGLQLLFYSVGIGQISSEVPQNLSASRPQDRQFILSSKKLLLSDSGFYLCAWSVSQYRKLFFGSGTQLSVL.

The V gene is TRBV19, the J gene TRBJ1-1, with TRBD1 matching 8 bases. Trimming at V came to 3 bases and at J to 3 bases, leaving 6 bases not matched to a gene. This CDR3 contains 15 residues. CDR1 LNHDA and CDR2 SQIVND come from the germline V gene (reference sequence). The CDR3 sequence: CASSIGQGRHTEAFF. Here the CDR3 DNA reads TGTGCCAGTAGTATTGGACAGGGTCGACACACTGAAGCTTTCTTT. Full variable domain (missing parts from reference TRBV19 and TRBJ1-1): DGGITQSPKYLFRKEGQNVTLSCEQNLNHDAMYWYRQDPGQGLRLIYYSQIVNDFQKGDIAEGYSVSREKKESFPLTVTSAQKNPTAFYLCASSIGQGRHTEAFFGQGTRLTVV.

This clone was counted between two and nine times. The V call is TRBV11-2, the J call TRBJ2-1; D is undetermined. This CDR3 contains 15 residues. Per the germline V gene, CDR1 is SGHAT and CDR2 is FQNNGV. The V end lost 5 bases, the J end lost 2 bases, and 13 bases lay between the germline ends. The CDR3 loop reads CASSPTLLTYNEQFF. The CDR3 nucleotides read TGTGCCAGCAGCCCGACTCTTCTGACCTACAATGAGCAGTTCTTC.

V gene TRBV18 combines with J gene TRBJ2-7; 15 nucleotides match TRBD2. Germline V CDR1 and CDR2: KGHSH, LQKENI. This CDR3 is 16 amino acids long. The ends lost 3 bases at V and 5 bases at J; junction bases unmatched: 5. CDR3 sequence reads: CASSPGLAGGKNEQYF. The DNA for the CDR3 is TGTGCCAGCTCACCGGGACTAGCGGGAGGAAAGAACGAGCAGTACTTC.

CDR3 DNA sequence: TGTGCCAGCAGCAGGCCTGGGGAGACCCAGTACTTC. Its protein product is CASSRPGETQYF. The V gene is TRBV7-3, the J gene TRBJ2-5; D is unresolved. The V end lost 5 bases, the J end lost 5 bases, and 9 bases lay between the germline ends. From germline, CDR1 is SGHTA and CDR2 FQGTGA. CDR3 size: 12 residues.

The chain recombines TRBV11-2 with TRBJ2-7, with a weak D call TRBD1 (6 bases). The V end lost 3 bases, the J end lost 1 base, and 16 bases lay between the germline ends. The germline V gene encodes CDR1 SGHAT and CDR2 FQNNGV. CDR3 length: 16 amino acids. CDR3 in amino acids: CASSLGGRGHSYEQYF. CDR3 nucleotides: TGTGCCAGCAGCTTGGGTGGCAGGGGCCATTCCTACGAGCAGTACTTC.

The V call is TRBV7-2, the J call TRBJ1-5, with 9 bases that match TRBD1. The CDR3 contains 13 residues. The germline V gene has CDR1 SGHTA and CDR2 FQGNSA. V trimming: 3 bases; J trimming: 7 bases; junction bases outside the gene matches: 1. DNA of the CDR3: TGTGCCAGCAGCTTGACAGGGGGGCAGCCCCAGCATTTT. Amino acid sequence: CASSLTGGQPQHF.

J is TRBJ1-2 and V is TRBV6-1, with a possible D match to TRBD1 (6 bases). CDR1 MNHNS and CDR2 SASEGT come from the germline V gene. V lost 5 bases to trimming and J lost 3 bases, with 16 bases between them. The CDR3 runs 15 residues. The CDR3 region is CASSKPGDAHYGYTF. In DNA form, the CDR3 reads TGTGCCAGCAGTAAACCAGGGGATGCGCACTATGGCTACACCTTC.

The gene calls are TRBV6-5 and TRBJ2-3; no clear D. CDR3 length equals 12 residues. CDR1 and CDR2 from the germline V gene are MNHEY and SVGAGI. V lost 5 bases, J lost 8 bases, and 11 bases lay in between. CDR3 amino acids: CASSERASTQYF. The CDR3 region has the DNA TGTGCCAGCAGTGAACGGGCTAGTACGCAGTATTTT.

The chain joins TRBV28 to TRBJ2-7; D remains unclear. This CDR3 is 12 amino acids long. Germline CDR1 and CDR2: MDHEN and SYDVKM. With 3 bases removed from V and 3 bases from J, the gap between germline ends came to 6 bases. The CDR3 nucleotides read TGTGCCAGCAGTTTCCAACTCTACGAGCAGTACTTC. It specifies CASSFQLYEQYF.

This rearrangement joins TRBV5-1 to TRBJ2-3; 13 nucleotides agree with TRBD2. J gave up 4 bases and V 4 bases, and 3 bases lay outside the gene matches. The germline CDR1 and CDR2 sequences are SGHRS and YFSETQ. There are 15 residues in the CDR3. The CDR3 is CASSGLAGVPDTQYF. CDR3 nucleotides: TGCGCCAGCAGCGGACTAGCGGGAGTCCCAGATACGCAGTATTTT.

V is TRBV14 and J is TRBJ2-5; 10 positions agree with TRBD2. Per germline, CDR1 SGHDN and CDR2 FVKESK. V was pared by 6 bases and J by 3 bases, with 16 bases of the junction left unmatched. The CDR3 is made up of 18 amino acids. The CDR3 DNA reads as TGTGCCAGCAGTCCCTACTTACCGGGACTAGCGCATAAAGAGACCCAGTACTTC. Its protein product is CASSPYLPGLAHKETQYF.

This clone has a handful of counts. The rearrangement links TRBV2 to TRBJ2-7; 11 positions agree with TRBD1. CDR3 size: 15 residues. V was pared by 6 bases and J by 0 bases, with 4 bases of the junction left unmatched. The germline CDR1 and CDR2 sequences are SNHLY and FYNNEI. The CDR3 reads CASSQDRGRSYEQYF. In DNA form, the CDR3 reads TGTGCCAGCAGCCAGGACAGGGGGCGCTCCTACGAGCAGTACTTC.

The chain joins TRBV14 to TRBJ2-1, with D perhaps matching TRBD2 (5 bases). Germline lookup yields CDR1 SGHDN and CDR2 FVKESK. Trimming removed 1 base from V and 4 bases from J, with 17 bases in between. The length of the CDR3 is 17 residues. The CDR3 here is CASSQVGRGQIYNEQFF. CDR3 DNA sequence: TGTGCCAGCAGCCAAGTCGGCCGGGGTCAGATATACAATGAGCAGTTCTTC.